These 19 T cell receptor beta chains were all obtained from the same sample, sequenced in a study of T cells after yellow fever vaccination. MiXCR was run by TCRdb on the 5' RACE reads, yielding one entry per CDR3 protein. Here the sample spans 96,000 or so distinct CDR3 sequences, 8% to 10% being singletons. The sample here was CD8+ T cells not binding an NS4B(214-222) dextramer, sorted from PBMCs, taken roughly 14 days after the first yellow fever vaccination. The receptors derive from a man aged 18 to 29 who received the YFV17D yellow fever vaccine.

This sequence joins TRBV3-1 and TRBJ1-2; the match to TRBD1 covers 8 bases. The CDR3 runs to 18 residues. J lost 2 bases, V lost 4 bases, and 15 bases had no gene match. From germline, CDR1 is LGHDT and CDR2 YNNKEL (reference sequence). In nucleotides, the CDR3 is TGTGCCAGCAGCCCACCTCCTACTATTGGACAGGGCAACTATGGCTACACCTTC. Protein: CASSPPPTIGQGNYGYTF.

This clonotype was picked up a small number of times. The chain combines TRBV7-9 with TRBJ1-4; 9 nucleotides align to TRBD1. Per the germline V gene, CDR1 is SEHNR and CDR2 is FQNEAQ (reference sequence). The CDR3 spans 15 residues. J gave up 8 bases and V 3 bases, and 7 bases lay outside the gene matches. This CDR3 is CASSFWDREDEKLFF. The DNA of the CDR3 is TGTGCCAGCAGCTTCTGGGACAGGGAAGACGAAAAACTGTTTTTT.

V gene TRBV5-6 combines with J gene TRBJ2-7; D not resolved. V shed 4 bases and J shed 0 bases, with 11 bases lying between them. CDR3 length: 14 amino acids. Germline CDR1 and CDR2: SGHDT and YYEEEE. CDR3 nucleotide sequence: TGTGCCAGCAGCCCCCTTTTCGGCTCCTACGAGCAGTACGTC. Protein product: CASSPLFGSYEQYV.

This clonotype occurred a few times. The rearrangement joins TRBV7-3 to TRBJ2-2; D is uncertain. Trimming pared 7 bases from V and 1 base from J, leaving 16 bases between. This CDR3 region has 16 residues. CDR1 and CDR2 from the germline V gene are SGHTA and FQGTGA. The CDR3 spells CASKPPGRKNTGELFF. The CDR3 DNA reads TGTGCCAGCAAACCCCCCGGGCGTAAGAACACCGGGGAGCTGTTTTTT.

This clonotype was seen only a few times. The chain has TRBV4-3 and TRBJ1-1; D not certain. The CDR3 has 17 residues. Germline CDR1 is LGHNA and CDR2 is YSLEER. Trimming pared 3 bases from V and 1 base from J, leaving 18 bases between. CDR3 DNA: TGCGCCAGCAGCCATACCGCCGGTGGGAGCCAGAACACTGAAGCTTTCTTT. Its protein product is CASSHTAGGSQNTEAFF.

The genes are TRBV19 and TRBJ2-7; possibly TRBD2 for D (6 bases). There are 18 residues in the CDR3. CDR1 LNHDA and CDR2 SQIVND come from the germline V gene (reference sequence). V lost 3 bases to trimming and J lost 1 base, with 22 bases between them. The CDR3 loop is CASSIRRVARTTSYEQYF. The CDR3, as DNA: TGTGCCAGTAGTATCCGGAGGGTGGCGCGAACAACTTCCTACGAGCAGTACTTC. Combining the CDR3 with reference TRBV19 and TRBJ2-7 gives the whole variable domain DGGITQSPKYLFRKEGQNVTLSCEQNLNHDAMYWYRQDPGQGLRLIYYSQIVNDFQKGDIAEGYSVSREKKESFPLTVTSAQKNPTAFYLCASSIRRVARTTSYEQYFGPGTRLTVT.

This clonotype was seen a handful of times. The CDR3 protein is CASSEFGTGELFF. CDR3 nucleotide sequence: TGTGCCAGCAGCGAGTTCGGCACCGGGGAGCTGTTTTTT. The rearrangement links TRBV12-3 or TRBV12-4 to TRBJ2-2, with D unresolved. The CDR3 spans 13 residues. Trimming stripped 6 bases from V and 4 bases from J, with 9 bases between.

This clonotype was detected many times. V usage is TRBV5-1 and J usage is TRBJ1-1; 9 positions agree with TRBD1. Germline V gene data show CDR1 as SGHRS and CDR2 as YFSETQ. Trimming at V came to 0 bases and at J to 5 bases, leaving 5 bases not matched to a gene. This CDR3 has 15 residues. The DNA for the CDR3 is TGCGCCAGCAGCTTGGACAGGGGGCGCGAAACTGAAGCTTTCTTT. This translates into CASSLDRGRETEAFF.

This clonotype was counted ten times or more. V usage is TRBV28 and J usage is TRBJ2-7, with D tentatively TRBD1 or TRBD2 (5 bases each). The CDR3 contains 12 residues. Germline V gives CDR1 MDHEN, CDR2 SYDVKM. The V end lost 0 bases, the J end lost 6 bases, and 6 bases lay between the germline ends. In nucleotides, the CDR3 is TGTGCCAGCAGTTTATGGGGGACCGAGCAGTACTTC. Translating it yields CASSLWGTEQYF.

The J gene is TRBJ2-2, the V gene TRBV7-9; tentatively, D is TRBD1 or TRBD2 (5 bases each). CDR1 and CDR2 from the germline V gene are SEHNR and FQNEAQ (reference sequence). The CDR3 is made up of 16 amino acids. V dropped 3 bases and J dropped 1 base, with 12 bases sitting between them. The CDR3 DNA is TGTGCCAGCAGCTTCACCTCTGGGGGGAACACCGGGGAGCTGTTTTTT. Its translation is CASSFTSGGNTGELFF.

The rearrangement links TRBV5-5 to TRBJ2-1; a possible D gene is TRBD1 (5 bases). Per germline, CDR1 SGHKS and CDR2 YYEKEE (reference sequence). The CDR3 spans 15 residues. V was clipped by 3 bases and J by 1 base, with 11 bases between them. CDR3 coding DNA: TGTGCCAGCAGCTCCATAGGGGTGTCCTACAATGAGCAGTTCTTC. Its protein product is CASSSIGVSYNEQFF.

The J gene is TRBJ2-3, the V gene TRBV15; D perhaps matches TRBD1 (5 bases). Trimming took off 2 bases at V and 3 bases at J, with 15 bases between the two ends. Germline assignment: CDR1 LNHNV and CDR2 YYDKDF (reference sequence). CDR3 length equals 16 residues. CDR3 nucleotides: TGTGCCACCAGCAGAATAGGGGCAAGAGGTACAGATACGCAGTATTTT. It is translated as CATSRIGARGTDTQYF.

This clonotype was observed a handful of times. The V gene is TRBV3-1, the J gene TRBJ2-2; D remains ambiguous. The germline V gene encodes CDR1 LGHDT and CDR2 YNNKEL (reference sequence). V was trimmed by 9 bases and J by 0 bases, leaving 11 bases between them. CDR3 size: 14 residues. The CDR3 coding sequence is TGTGCCAGTACCCGGATAACGAACACCGGGGAGCTGTTTTTT. Protein product: CASTRITNTGELFF. Full variable domain (missing parts from reference TRBV3-1 and TRBJ2-2): DTAVSQTPKYLVTQMGNDKSIKCEQNLGHDTMYWYKQDSKKFLKIMFSYNNKELIINETVPNRFSPKSPDKAHLNLHINSLELGDSAVYFCASTRITNTGELFFGEGSRLTVL.

This clonotype has only a few counts. The chain carries TRBV4-1 and TRBJ2-1; 7 bases map to TRBD2. This CDR3 contains 17 residues. The germline V gene encodes CDR1 MGHRA and CDR2 YSYEKL. Trimming took 3 bases from V and 6 from J; bases not matched to a gene: 14. CDR3 nucleotides: TGCGCCAGCAGCCACTTACCGTCTGGCGGGGGTGTCAATGAGCAGTTCTTC. Amino acid sequence: CASSHLPSGGGVNEQFF.

This sequence joins TRBV7-9 and TRBJ2-2; no clear D. V was shortened by 5 bases and J by 0 bases, with 10 bases between the two germline ends. The CDR3 has 15 amino acids. CDR1 and CDR2 from the germline V gene are SEHNR and FQNEAQ (reference sequence). For the CDR3, the DNA is TGTGCCAGCAGCCCCTACTTCGCGAACACCGGGGAGCTGTTTTTT. Translation: CASSPYFANTGELFF.

The chain couples TRBV7-2 to TRBJ2-3; D is perhaps TRBD1 (5 bases). CDR3 length: 12 residues. Trimming took off 5 bases at V and 4 bases at J, with 7 bases between the two ends. Germline V gene data show CDR1 as SGHTA and CDR2 as FQGNSA. The CDR3 DNA reads TGTGCCAGCAGCCCCAGGGCAGATACGCAGTATTTT. Its protein product is CASSPRADTQYF.

The chain employs TRBV6-4 and TRBJ2-6; D call uncertain. The CDR3 consists of 15 residues. Germline loops: CDR1 MRHNA, CDR2 SNTAGT. V lost 2 bases and J 1 base, leaving 6 bases between the germline ends. The CDR3 sequence is CASSDQHSGANVLTF. CDR3 bases: TGTGCCAGCAGTGACCAACATTCTGGGGCCAACGTCCTGACTTTC.

This clonotype was counted many times. V gene TRBV7-9 combines with J gene TRBJ2-7; D may be TRBD2 (6 bases). CDR1 and CDR2 from the germline V gene are SEHNR and FQNEAQ (reference sequence). Trimming removed 5 bases at V and 1 base at J, with 12 bases between. CDR3 length equals 14 residues. The CDR3 nucleotides are TGTGCCAGCAGCGGAGGGGCAGGTTCCTACGAGCAGTACGTC. This translates into CASSGGAGSYEQYV.

The V and J genes are TRBV6-5 and TRBJ1-1; weak D call: TRBD1 (5 bases). V was shortened by 5 bases and J by 7 bases, with 11 bases between the two germline ends. The CDR3 sequence is 12 residues long. CDR1 and CDR2 (germline): MNHEY, SVGAGI. CDR3 nucleotide sequence: TGTGCCAGCAGTCAGGGACCCATTGAAGCTTTCTTT. It translates to CASSQGPIEAFF.